The clone carrying this T cell receptor beta chain was recorded once. The antigen remains undetermined. The assay was immunoSEQ multiplex PCR, and TCRdb's table has in-frame clones only and misses some. Here the sample spans around 100,000 clones, about 89% being singletons. CDR3 length equals 14 residues. The V end was cut by 0 bases, the J end by 1 base, with 7 bases between. The germline V gene encodes CDR1 SGDLS and CDR2 YYNGEE. This record comes from a study of identifying expanded T cells in peripheral blood. The study's findings and limits: Differentially abundant clones: 0.95 to 1.5 between replicates, 16.4 at 2 to 3 weeks, 19 to 20 at four. Variance in clone template counts between roughly two-week samples significantly increased with total template count across all healthy donors.

V usage is TRBV9 and J usage is TRBJ1-1; D is uncertain. This clonotype was sampled from a person between 18 and 75 years old in good health. Specimen: blood. CDR3 loop: CASSVEGANTEAFF. In DNA form, the CDR3 reads TGTGCCAGCAGCGTAGAGGGCGCGAACACTGAAGCTTTCTTT.